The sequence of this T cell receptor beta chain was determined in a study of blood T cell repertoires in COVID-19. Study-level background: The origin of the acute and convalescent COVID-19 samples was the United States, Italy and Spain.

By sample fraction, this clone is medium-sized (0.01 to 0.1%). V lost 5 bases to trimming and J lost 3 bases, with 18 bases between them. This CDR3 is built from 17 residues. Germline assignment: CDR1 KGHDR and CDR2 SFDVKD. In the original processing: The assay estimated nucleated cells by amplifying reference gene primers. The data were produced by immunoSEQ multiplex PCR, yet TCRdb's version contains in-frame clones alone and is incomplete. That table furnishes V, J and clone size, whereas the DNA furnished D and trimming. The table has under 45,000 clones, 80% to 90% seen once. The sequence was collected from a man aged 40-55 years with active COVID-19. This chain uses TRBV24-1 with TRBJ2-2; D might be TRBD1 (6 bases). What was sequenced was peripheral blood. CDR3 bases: TGTGCCACCAGTGTTTCGTCTGGGGGCGGGTACACCGGGGAGCTGTTTTTT. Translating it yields CATSVSSGGGYTGELFF.